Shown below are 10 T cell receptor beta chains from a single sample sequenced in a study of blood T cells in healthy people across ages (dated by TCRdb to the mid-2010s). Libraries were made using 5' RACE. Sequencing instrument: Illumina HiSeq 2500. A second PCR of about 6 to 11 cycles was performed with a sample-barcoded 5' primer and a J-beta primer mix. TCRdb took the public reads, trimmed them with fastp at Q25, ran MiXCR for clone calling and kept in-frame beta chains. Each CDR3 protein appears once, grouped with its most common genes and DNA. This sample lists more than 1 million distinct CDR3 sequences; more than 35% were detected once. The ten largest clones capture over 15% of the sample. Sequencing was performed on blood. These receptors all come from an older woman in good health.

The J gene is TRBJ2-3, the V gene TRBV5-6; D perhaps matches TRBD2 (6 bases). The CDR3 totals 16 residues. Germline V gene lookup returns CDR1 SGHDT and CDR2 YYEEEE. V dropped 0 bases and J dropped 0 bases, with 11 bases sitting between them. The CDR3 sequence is CASSLGDLPSTDTQYF. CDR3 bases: TGTGCCAGCAGCTTGGGGGACTTACCCAGCACAGATACGCAGTATTTT.

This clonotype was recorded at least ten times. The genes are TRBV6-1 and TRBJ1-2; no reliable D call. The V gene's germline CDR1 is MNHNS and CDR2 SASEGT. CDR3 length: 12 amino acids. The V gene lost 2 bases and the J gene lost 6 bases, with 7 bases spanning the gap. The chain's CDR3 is CASSEWGDGYTF. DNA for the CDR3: TGTGCCAGCAGTGAATGGGGTGATGGCTACACCTTC.

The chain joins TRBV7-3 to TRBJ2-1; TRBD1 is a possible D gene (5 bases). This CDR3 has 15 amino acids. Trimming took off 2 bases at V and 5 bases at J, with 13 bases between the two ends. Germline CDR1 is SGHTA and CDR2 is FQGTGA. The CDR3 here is CASSLAATVNNEQFF. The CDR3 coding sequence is TGTGCCAGCAGCTTAGCCGCGACAGTGAACAATGAGCAGTTCTTC.

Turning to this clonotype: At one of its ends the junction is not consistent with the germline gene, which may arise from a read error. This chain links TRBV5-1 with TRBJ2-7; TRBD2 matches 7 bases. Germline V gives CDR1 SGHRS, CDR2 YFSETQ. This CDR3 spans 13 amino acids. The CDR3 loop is CASSLSGVYKQYF. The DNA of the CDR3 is TGCGCCAGCAGCCTGAGCGGGGTCTACAAGCAGTACTTC.

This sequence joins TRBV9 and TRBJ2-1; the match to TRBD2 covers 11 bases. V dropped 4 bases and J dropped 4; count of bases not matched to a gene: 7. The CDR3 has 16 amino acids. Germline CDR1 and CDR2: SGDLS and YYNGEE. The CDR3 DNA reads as TGTGCCAGCAGCCCCGGGACTAGCGGAGATTACAATGAGCAGTTCTTC. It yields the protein CASSPGTSGDYNEQFF.

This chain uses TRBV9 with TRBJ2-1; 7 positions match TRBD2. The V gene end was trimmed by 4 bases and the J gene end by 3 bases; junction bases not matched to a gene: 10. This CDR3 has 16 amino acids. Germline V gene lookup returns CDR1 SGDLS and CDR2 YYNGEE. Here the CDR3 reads CASSPRRASGYNEQFF. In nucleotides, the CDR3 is TGTGCCAGCAGCCCCAGGCGGGCTAGCGGCTACAATGAGCAGTTCTTC.

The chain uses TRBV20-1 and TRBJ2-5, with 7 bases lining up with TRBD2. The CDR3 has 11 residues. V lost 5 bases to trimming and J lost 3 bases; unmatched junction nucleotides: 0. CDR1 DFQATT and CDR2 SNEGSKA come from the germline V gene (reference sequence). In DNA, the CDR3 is TGCAGTGCTCTAGCGGAAGAGACCCAGTACTTC. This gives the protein CSALAEETQYF.

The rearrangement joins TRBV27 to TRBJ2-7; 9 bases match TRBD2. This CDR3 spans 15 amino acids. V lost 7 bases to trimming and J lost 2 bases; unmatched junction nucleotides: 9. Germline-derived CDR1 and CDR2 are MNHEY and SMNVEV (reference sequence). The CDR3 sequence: CASKLRLADPYEQYF. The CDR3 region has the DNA TGTGCCAGCAAGCTCCGACTAGCGGACCCCTACGAGCAGTACTTC.

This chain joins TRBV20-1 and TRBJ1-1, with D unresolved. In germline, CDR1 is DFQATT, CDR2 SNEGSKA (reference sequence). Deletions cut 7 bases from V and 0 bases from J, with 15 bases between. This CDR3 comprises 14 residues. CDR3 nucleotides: TGCAGTGTTCAGGCACGGAAGATGAACACTGAAGCTTTCTTT. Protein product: CSVQARKMNTEAFF.

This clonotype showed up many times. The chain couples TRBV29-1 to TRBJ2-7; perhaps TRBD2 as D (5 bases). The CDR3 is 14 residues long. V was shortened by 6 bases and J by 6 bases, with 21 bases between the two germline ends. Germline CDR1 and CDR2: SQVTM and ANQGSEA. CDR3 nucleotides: TGCAGCGTCCTTTTTCTCGGGGATTGGGTCGAGCAGTACTTC. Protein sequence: CSVLFLGDWVEQYF.